These 30 T cell receptor beta chains were sequenced from one sample in a study of neurological immune-mediated disorders. TCRdb ran MiXCR on the 5' RACE reads and lists one entry per CDR3 protein. The sample includes tens of thousands of distinct CDR3 sequences, around 3.3% of them seen just once. Sequences were obtained from PBMCs. The receptor source for this set is a man aged 35 to 55 with multiple sclerosis.

The table lists this clonotype with many counts. The chain joins TRBV25-1 to TRBJ2-3; possibly TRBD2 for D (6 bases). Trimming cost V 5 bases and J 2 bases, with 11 bases left between them. This CDR3 comprises 14 residues. Germline loops: CDR1 MGHDK, CDR2 SYGVNS. The CDR3, as DNA: TGTGCCAGCAGTCTGGCGGGATTCACAGATACGCAGTATTTT. It encodes CASSLAGFTDTQYF.

This clonotype was picked up many times. The junction departs from the called germline gene at one end, perhaps through a read error. The chain employs TRBV12-3 or TRBV12-4 and TRBJ1-5; TRBD1 is a possible D gene (5 bases). The CDR3 totals 13 residues. In DNA form, the CDR3 reads TGTGCCAGCAGTTTGGGGACCACTAAGACCCAGAATTTT. Encoded protein: CASSLGTTKTQNF.

This clonotype was counted ten times or more. The V call is TRBV20-1, the J call TRBJ1-1; D not resolved. V lost 0 bases and J 1 base, leaving 12 bases between the germline ends. Germline V gene data show CDR1 as DFQATT and CDR2 as SNEGSKA (reference sequence). CDR3 length equals 15 residues. Written as DNA, the CDR3 is TGCAGTGCTAGAGATCGGGTCGGGTGGAACACTGAAGCTTTCTTT. Amino acids: CSARDRVGWNTEAFF.

This clonotype was seen many times. The rearrangement links TRBV20-1 to TRBJ2-2; possibly TRBD2 for D (7 bases). Trimming took off 1 base at V and 0 bases at J, with 18 bases between the two ends. The CDR3 extends over 18 amino acids. Germline assignment: CDR1 DFQATT and CDR2 SNEGSKA (reference sequence). CDR3 nucleotides: TGCAGTGCTAGAGCGTTCATAGGGAGGGGGACGAACACCGGGGAGCTGTTTTTT. It specifies CSARAFIGRGTNTGELFF.

Ten or more counts support this clonotype. J is TRBJ2-7 and V is TRBV12-3 or TRBV12-4, with 7 bases that match TRBD1. Germline trimming cut 3 bases from V and 2 bases from J; bases unmatched to any gene: 7. This CDR3 is 15 amino acids long. The CDR3 DNA follows: TGTGCCAGCAGTTTGGACAGGATGAGGGCCTACGAGCAGTACTTC. Protein product: CASSLDRMRAYEQYF.

The sample holds many counts of this clonotype. V gene TRBV7-2 combines with J gene TRBJ2-3, with D maybe TRBD2 (6 bases). The CDR3 length is 16 residues. V dropped 0 bases and J dropped 2 bases, with 12 bases sitting between them. In germline, CDR1 is SGHTA, CDR2 FQGNSA. CDR3 sequence (DNA): TGTGCCAGCAGCTTAGCACGACTAGTTGACACAGATACGCAGTATTTT. It specifies CASSLARLVDTDTQYF.

The rearrangement uses TRBV12-3 or TRBV12-4 and TRBJ2-1; 15 bases line up with TRBD2. This CDR3 contains 21 residues. With 3 bases clipped from V and 0 bases from J, the junction kept 12 bases outside the gene matches. CDR3: CASSFPRTSGGARHSYNEQFF. The CDR3 DNA reads TGTGCCAGCAGTTTCCCTCGGACTAGCGGGGGGGCACGCCACTCCTACAATGAGCAGTTCTTC.

J is TRBJ1-1 and V is TRBV18, with TRBD1 matching 7 bases. The germline CDR1 and CDR2 sequences are KGHSH and LQKENI. The CDR3 has 16 amino acids. The V segment lost 1 base and the J segment 5 bases; nucleotides outside the gene matches: 10. This chain's CDR3 is CASSPQGQITSTEAFF. The CDR3 nucleotides read TGTGCCAGCTCACCACAGGGACAGATAACCTCGACTGAAGCTTTCTTT.

This clonotype appeared many times. The chain uses TRBV12-3 or TRBV12-4 and TRBJ2-1; 9 positions agree with TRBD1. Unmatched junction bases numbered 6, after V lost 10 bases and J lost 2 bases. The CDR3 loop spans 14 amino acids. In DNA, the CDR3 is TGTGCCATCGCCGGGACAGGGACCTACAATGAGCAGTTCTTC. As protein: CAIAGTGTYNEQFF.

This clonotype was found a few times. The chain combines TRBV18 with TRBJ2-3, with 7 bases fitting TRBD2. Germline CDR1 and CDR2: KGHSH and LQKENI. J gave up 1 base and V 3 bases, and 4 bases lay outside the gene matches. CDR3 length equals 15 residues. The chain's CDR3 is CASSPRAGGTDTQYF. The DNA for the CDR3 is TGTGCCAGCTCACCCCGTGCGGGGGGCACAGATACGCAGTATTTT. The full variable domain, completed using reference TRBV18 and TRBJ2-3, is NAGVMQNPRHLVRRRGQEARLRCSPMKGHSHVYWYRQLPEEGLKFMVYLQKENIIDESGMPKERFSAEFPKEGPSILRIQQVVRGDSAAYFCASSPRAGGTDTQYFGPGTRLTVL.

This clonotype was recorded at least ten times. The chain uses TRBV5-1 and TRBJ1-2; possibly TRBD1 for D (5 bases). The germline gives CDR1 SGHRS, CDR2 YFSETQ. The CDR3 has 15 amino acids. Trimming pared 4 bases from V and 4 bases from J, leaving 17 bases between. The CDR3 DNA sequence: TGCGCCAGCAGCGAAAGCGGGGGAATGGGCTATGGCTACACCTTC. This sequence encodes CASSESGGMGYGYTF.

This clonotype was found many times. This chain joins TRBV29-1 and TRBJ2-1; 11 bases fit TRBD2. The CDR3 is made up of 17 amino acids. Trimming at V came to 4 bases and at J to 9 bases, leaving 17 bases not matched to a gene. Per the germline V gene, CDR1 is SQVTM and CDR2 is ANQGSEA. DNA of the CDR3: TGCAGCGTTGTGGCAGGGACTAGCGGAGGGGGGGTGGTTGAGCAGTTCTTC. This sequence encodes CSVVAGTSGGGVVEQFF.

The chain has TRBV12-5 and TRBJ2-3; unclear D gene. V lost 0 bases and J 0 bases, leaving 7 bases between the germline ends. From germline, CDR1 is LGHNT and CDR2 FRNRAP. The CDR3 is 15 amino acids. The CDR3 loop reads CASGLVLISTDTQYF. The CDR3 DNA reads TGTGCTAGTGGTTTGGTGCTAATCAGCACAGATACGCAGTATTTT. Combining the CDR3 with reference TRBV12-5 and TRBJ2-3 gives the whole variable domain DARVTQTPRHKVTEMGQEVTMRCQPILGHNTVFWYRQTMMQGLELLAYFRNRAPLDDSGMPKDRFSAEMPDATLATLKIQPSEPRDSAVYFCASGLVLISTDTQYFGPGTRLTVL.

The table lists this clonotype with a few counts. This chain joins TRBV5-5 and TRBJ2-3; D may be TRBD1 (6 bases). V lost 4 bases, J lost 5 bases, and 20 bases lay in between. CDR3 length: 16 amino acids. From germline, CDR1 is SGHKS and CDR2 YYEKEE (reference sequence). CDR3 bases: TGTGCCAGCAGCCGCTCCGGGACAAGCGGTGGAGATACGCAGTATTTT. It codes for CASSRSGTSGGDTQYF.

This clonotype was counted many times. The rearrangement links TRBV5-1 to TRBJ1-1; the D gene is possibly TRBD1 (6 bases). This CDR3 has 15 amino acids. The ends were cut back, 4 bases at V and 4 bases at J, with 17 bases in the middle. From germline, CDR1 is SGHRS and CDR2 YFSETQ. The CDR3 reads CASSVLTGVGTEAFF. The CDR3 DNA reads as TGCGCCAGCAGCGTTCTGACAGGCGTGGGCACTGAAGCTTTCTTT.

This clonotype was counted many times. V gene TRBV20-1 combines with J gene TRBJ2-7; D is perhaps TRBD1 (6 bases). CDR1 is DFQATT and CDR2 is SNEGSKA in the germline V gene (reference sequence). Trimming removed 3 bases at V and 5 bases at J, with 14 bases between. This CDR3 has 13 residues. The CDR3 spells CSASLDSRNEQYF. The CDR3 DNA sequence: TGCAGTGCTAGTCTGGACAGTCGGAACGAGCAGTACTTC.

In this sample, this clonotype turned up many times. The chain combines TRBV29-1 with TRBJ2-7; 12 bases are a match to TRBD1. The CDR3 is 14 residues long. Losses at the gene ends were 6 bases for V and 7 bases for J; bases not matched to a gene: 10. Germline CDR1 and CDR2: SQVTM and ANQGSEA. The chain's CDR3 is CSVQGQGATYEQYF. The CDR3 DNA follows: TGCAGCGTCCAGGGACAGGGGGCGACATATGAGCAGTACTTC.

This clonotype has a count of ten or more. V and J are TRBV3-1 and TRBJ1-1, with a possible D match to TRBD1 (5 bases). This CDR3 contains 14 residues. CDR1 and CDR2 from the germline V gene are LGHDT and YNNKEL (reference sequence). Trimming took off 4 bases at V and 1 base at J, with 10 bases between the two ends. The CDR3 region is CASSPRGANTEAFF. The CDR3 bases are TGTGCCAGCAGCCCGCGCGGGGCGAACACTGAAGCTTTCTTT.

There are many counts of this clonotype. The chain links TRBV20-1 to TRBJ1-1, with D maybe TRBD1 (5 bases). Trimming removed 4 bases from V and 0 bases from J, with 9 bases in between. Germline CDR1 is DFQATT and CDR2 is SNEGSKA (reference sequence). The CDR3 totals 13 residues. The CDR3 DNA follows: TGCAGTGCTACTGGGACCTTGAACACTGAAGCTTTCTTT. Its protein is CSATGTLNTEAFF.

This clonotype was seen at least ten times. V gene TRBV27 combines with J gene TRBJ2-6; possible D gene TRBD1, 6 bases. This CDR3 spans 17 amino acids. The germline V and J ends were trimmed by 5 bases and 2 bases, with 16 bases remaining between them. The germline gives CDR1 MNHEY, CDR2 SMNVEV (reference sequence). DNA of the CDR3: TGTGCCAGCAGTGGGACACTGAGGGCCGCTGGGGCCAACGTCCTGACTTTC. Encoded protein: CASSGTLRAAGANVLTF.

This clonotype was detected ten times or more. The rearrangement uses TRBV27 and TRBJ1-6, with TRBD1 identical over 7 bases. Trimming at V came to 8 bases and at J to 6 bases, leaving 22 bases not matched to a gene. CDR1 is MNHEY, CDR2 SMNVEV, per germline (reference sequence). CDR3 length equals 19 residues. CDR3 loop: CASFFPETGPTRGNSPLHF. CDR3 DNA sequence: TGTGCCAGCTTTTTCCCTGAGACAGGGCCTACGCGGGGTAATTCACCCCTCCACTTT.

This clonotype was seen at least ten times. Sequence at one end of the junction differs from germline and may be a read error. The rearrangement links TRBV5-1 to TRBJ2-1; 8 bases fit TRBD2. Germline V lookup: CDR1 SGHRS, CDR2 YFSETQ. The CDR3 extends over 11 amino acids. In nucleotides, the CDR3 is TGCGCCAGCAGCATCAGCGGGAGAATAGTTTTC. Translation gives CASSISGRIVF.

This clonotype was seen at least ten times. The chain links TRBV5-1 to TRBJ1-5, with D tentatively TRBD1 (5 bases). Trimming took off 5 bases at V and 2 bases at J, with 11 bases between the two ends. The CDR3 covers 14 residues. The germline CDR1 and CDR2 sequences are SGHRS and YFSETQ. The CDR3 loop reads CASSSQGGNQPQHF. In nucleotides, the CDR3 is TGCGCCAGCAGTAGTCAGGGCGGCAATCAGCCCCAGCATTTT.

The J gene is TRBJ1-1, the V gene TRBV30, with 10 positions matching TRBD1. J lost 5 bases, V lost 3 bases, and 12 bases had no gene match. This CDR3 has 16 amino acids. CDR1 and CDR2 from the germline V gene are GTSNPN and SVGIG (reference sequence). CDR3 region: CAWSPGTGAAWTEAFF. CDR3 nucleotide sequence: TGTGCCTGGAGCCCCGGGACAGGGGCCGCATGGACTGAAGCTTTCTTT.

Ten or more counts support this clonotype. The V gene is TRBV7-8, the J gene TRBJ2-6; weak D call: TRBD1 (5 bases). CDR1 is SGHVS and CDR2 is FQNEAQ in the germline V gene. This CDR3 is built from 16 residues. V lost 4 bases and J 3 bases, leaving 13 bases between the germline ends. CDR3 amino acids: CASSSAGLVGANVLTF. CDR3 sequence (DNA): TGTGCCAGCAGCTCCGCAGGGTTGGTTGGGGCCAACGTCCTGACTTTC.

This clonotype was recorded many times. V usage is TRBV20-1 and J usage is TRBJ2-4, with a tentative D call TRBD2 (6 bases). V was clipped by 6 bases and J by 8 bases, with 17 bases between them. CDR3 length: 13 amino acids. Germline V gene lookup returns CDR1 DFQATT and CDR2 SNEGSKA (reference sequence). This CDR3 reads CSATAGGGDIQYF. For the CDR3, the DNA is TGCAGTGCAACGGCCGGAGGCGGGGACATTCAGTACTTC.

This clonotype was counted many times. The gene calls are TRBV20-1 and TRBJ1-5; a weak D match, TRBD1 (6 bases). V was clipped by 6 bases and J by 5 bases, with 17 bases between them. Germline V gene lookup returns CDR1 DFQATT and CDR2 SNEGSKA (reference sequence). The CDR3 loop spans 14 amino acids. For the CDR3, the DNA is TGCAGTGCGGTCGGACAGTTTAGTGATCAGCCCCAGCATTTT. Its protein is CSAVGQFSDQPQHF.

This clonotype was seen many times. J is TRBJ2-7 and V is TRBV5-1, with D perhaps matching TRBD1 or TRBD2 (5 bases each). The CDR3 contains 16 residues. CDR1 SGHRS and CDR2 YFSETQ come from the germline V gene. V was pared by 1 base and J by 2 bases, with 16 bases between. The CDR3 spells CASSLRSDRGAYEQYF. As DNA, the CDR3 is TGCGCCAGCAGCTTGAGGTCCGATAGGGGAGCCTACGAGCAGTACTTC.

This clonotype was seen many times. V usage is TRBV12-3 or TRBV12-4 and J usage is TRBJ2-3; maybe TRBD1 (5 bases). Between the trimmed V and J ends, which lost 3 bases and 4 bases, there was a span of 14 bases. CDR3 length: 15 amino acids. DNA for the CDR3: TGTGCCAGCAGTTTTTTTGGGGCGTCGCCAGATACGCAGTATTTT. Amino acids: CASSFFGASPDTQYF.

The sample holds many counts of this clonotype. J is TRBJ2-2 and V is TRBV11-2, with unresolved D. The germline gives CDR1 SGHAT, CDR2 FQNNGV. The CDR3 is 12 amino acids. The V end lost 0 bases, the J end lost 11 bases, and 7 bases lay between the germline ends. CDR3 amino acids: CASSLESTELFF. The CDR3 bases are TGTGCCAGCAGCTTAGAAAGTACAGAGCTGTTTTTT.